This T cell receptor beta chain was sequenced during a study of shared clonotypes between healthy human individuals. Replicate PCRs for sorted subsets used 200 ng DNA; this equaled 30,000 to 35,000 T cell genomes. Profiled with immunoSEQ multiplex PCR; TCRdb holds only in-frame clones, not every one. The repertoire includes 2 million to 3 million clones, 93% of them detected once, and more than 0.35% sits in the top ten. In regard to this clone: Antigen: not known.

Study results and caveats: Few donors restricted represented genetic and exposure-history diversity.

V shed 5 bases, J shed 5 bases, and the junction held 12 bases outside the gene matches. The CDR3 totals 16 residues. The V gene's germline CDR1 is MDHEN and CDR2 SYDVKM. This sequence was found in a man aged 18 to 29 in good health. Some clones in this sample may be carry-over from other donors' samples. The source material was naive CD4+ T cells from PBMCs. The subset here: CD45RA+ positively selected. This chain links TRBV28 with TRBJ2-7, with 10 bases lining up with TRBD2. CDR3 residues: CASSDPPLAGGHEQYF. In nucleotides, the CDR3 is TGTGCCAGCAGTGACCCCCCCTTAGCGGGAGGACACGAGCAGTACTTC.